Here is one TCR beta chain with its context. Its antigen remains unidentified. The data stem from a study of T cells expressing NK-cell markers. The overall study: According to the study, TCR beta repertoires originated from sorted CD3+CD56+NKG2C+, CD3+CD56+NKG2C- and CD3+CD56-NKG2C+ T cells. Most of the eight sequenced donors were HCMV-seropositive; one was seronegative.

The CDR3 has 16 residues. CDR1 is MDHEN and CDR2 is SYDVKM in the germline V gene. From the 5' RACE reads, TCRdb lists one entry per CDR3 protein and no DNA. The sample yields around 280,000 distinct CDR3 sequences, of which the top ten take up 0.39%. Study-wide results and caveats: Several donors' CD3+CD56-NKG2C+ cells were dominated by the same clonotypes.

The sequenced material came from blood T cells: a sorted CD56 or NKG2C T cell subset, CD4+ or CD8+ T cells, or bulk PBMC T cells (not recorded which). The gene calls are TRBV28 and TRBJ2-1; there is no DNA to check the TCRdb D call of TRBD1. The TCR comes from a man between 18 and 35 years old in good health. The CDR3 reads CASTDGGGRPYNEQFF.